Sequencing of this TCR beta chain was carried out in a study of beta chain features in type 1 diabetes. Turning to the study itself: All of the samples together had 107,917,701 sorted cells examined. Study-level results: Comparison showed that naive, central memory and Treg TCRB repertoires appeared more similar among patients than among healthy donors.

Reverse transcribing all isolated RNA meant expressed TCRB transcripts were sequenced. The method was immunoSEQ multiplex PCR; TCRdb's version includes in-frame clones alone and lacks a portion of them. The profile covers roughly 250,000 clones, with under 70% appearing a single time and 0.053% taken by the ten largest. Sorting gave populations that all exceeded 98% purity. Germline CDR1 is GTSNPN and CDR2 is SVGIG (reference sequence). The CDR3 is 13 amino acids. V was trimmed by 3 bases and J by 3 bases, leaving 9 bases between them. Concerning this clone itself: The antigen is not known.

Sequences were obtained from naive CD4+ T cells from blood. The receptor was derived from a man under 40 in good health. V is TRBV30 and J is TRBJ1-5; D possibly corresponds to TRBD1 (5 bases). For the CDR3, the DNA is TGTGCCTGGAGGCCAGGGTTCAATCAGCCCCAGCATTTT. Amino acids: CAWRPGFNQPQHF.